This entry describes one T cell receptor beta chain. The entry originates in a study of cytomegalovirus exposure and HLA in healthy donors. The CDR3 runs 15 residues. The trim removed 6 bases at V and 3 bases at J, leaving 11 bases unmatched. Germline V gene data show CDR1 as MNHEY and CDR2 as SMNVEV (reference sequence). Vbeta (60) and Jbeta (13) primers were used in the PCR. Profiling relied on immunoSEQ multiplex PCR, and the TCRdb table lists in-frame clones only, not all of them. The data contain a few hundred thousand clones, almost 80% of them seen just once; the ten biggest clones take up 1.5% to 2%.

The V and J genes are TRBV27 and TRBJ2-7; 7 nucleotides align to TRBD1. The specimen was PBMCs. This clonotype was obtained from a man aged 18-30 years in good health and CMV-seronegative. Here the CDR3 reads CASSEQGQFIYEQYF. In DNA, the CDR3 is TGTGCCAGCAGCGAACAGGGGCAATTCATCTACGAGCAGTACTTC.